This T cell receptor (beta chain) was observed in a study of PD-1 blockade in classical Hodgkin lymphoma. Sequencing used immunoSEQ multiplex PCR; TCRdb keeps in-frame clones, though not all of them. Of 7,000 to 7,500 clones listed, about 75% were seen once; the top ten hold almost 35%. Relapse was seen in all patients after autologous stem cell transplantation, and brentuximab vedotin exposure was variable. Best responses were complete response, partial response or progressive disease. Study findings and constraints: Researchers reported that CD4+ TCR diversity, though not CD8+, rose significantly by C4D1. Before treatment, complete responders showed about the same diversity as newly diagnosed patients.

The CDR3 loop spans 17 amino acids. Germline assignment: CDR1 SNHLY and CDR2 FYNNEI. V lost 3 bases and J 2 bases, leaving 17 bases between the germline ends. This clone has a single count. Antigen unknown. The J gene is TRBJ1-5, the V gene TRBV2, with no clear D. The TCR sequence derives from a human donor with classical Hodgkin lymphoma. Material: peripheral blood mononuclear cells (PBMCs), obtained before the second cycle of nivolumab. CDR3 amino acids: CASSDSGVRRGNQPQHF. CDR3 sequence (DNA): TGTGCCAGCAGTGATTCTGGGGTCCGTAGGGGCAATCAGCCCCAGCATTTT.